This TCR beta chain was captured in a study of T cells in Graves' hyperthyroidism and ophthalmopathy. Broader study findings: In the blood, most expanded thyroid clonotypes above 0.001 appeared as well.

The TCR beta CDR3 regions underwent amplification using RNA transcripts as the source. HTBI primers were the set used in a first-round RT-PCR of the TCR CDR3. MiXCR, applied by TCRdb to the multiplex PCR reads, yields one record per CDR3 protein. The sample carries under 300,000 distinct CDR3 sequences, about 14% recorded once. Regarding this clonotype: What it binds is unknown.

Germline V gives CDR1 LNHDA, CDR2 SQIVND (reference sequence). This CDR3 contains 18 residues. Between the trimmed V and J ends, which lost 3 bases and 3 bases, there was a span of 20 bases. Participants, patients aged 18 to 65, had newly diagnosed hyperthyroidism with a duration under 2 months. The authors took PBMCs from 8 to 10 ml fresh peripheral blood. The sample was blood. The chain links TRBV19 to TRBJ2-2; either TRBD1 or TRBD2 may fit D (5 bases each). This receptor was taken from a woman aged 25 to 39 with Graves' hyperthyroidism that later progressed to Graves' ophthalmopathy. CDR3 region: CASSMERDRHWDTGELFF. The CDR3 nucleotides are TGTGCCAGTAGTATGGAAAGGGACCGGCATTGGGACACCGGGGAGCTGTTTTTT.